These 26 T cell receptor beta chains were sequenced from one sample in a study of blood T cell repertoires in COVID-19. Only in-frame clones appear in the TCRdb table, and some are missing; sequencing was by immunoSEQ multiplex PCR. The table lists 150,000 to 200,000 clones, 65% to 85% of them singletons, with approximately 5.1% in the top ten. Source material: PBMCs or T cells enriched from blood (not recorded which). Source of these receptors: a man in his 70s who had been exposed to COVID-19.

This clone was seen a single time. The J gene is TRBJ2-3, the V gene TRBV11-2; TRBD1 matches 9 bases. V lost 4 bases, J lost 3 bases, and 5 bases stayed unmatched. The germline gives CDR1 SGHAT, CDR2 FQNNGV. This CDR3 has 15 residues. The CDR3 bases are TGTGCCAGCAGCTCGGGACAGGGACCTACAGATACGCAGTATTTT. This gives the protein CASSSGQGPTDTQYF.

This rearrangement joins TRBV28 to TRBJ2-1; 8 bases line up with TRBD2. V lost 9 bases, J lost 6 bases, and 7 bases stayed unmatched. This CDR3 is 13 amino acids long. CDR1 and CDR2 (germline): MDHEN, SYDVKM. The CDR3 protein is CASRLSGINEQFF. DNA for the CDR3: TGTGCCAGTCGTCTTAGCGGGATCAATGAGCAGTTCTTC.

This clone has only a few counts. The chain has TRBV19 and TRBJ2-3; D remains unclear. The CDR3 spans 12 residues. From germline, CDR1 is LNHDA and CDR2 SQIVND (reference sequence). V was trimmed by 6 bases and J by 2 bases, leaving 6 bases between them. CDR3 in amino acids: CASSYSTDTQYF. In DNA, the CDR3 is TGTGCCAGTAGCTACTCCACAGATACGCAGTATTTT.

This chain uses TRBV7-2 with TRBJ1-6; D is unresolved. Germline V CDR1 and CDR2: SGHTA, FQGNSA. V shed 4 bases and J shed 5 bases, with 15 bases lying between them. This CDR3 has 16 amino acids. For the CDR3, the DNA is TGTGCCAGCAGCTCCATCAGTACAGCTAATAATTCACCCCTCCACTTT. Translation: CASSSISTANNSPLHF.

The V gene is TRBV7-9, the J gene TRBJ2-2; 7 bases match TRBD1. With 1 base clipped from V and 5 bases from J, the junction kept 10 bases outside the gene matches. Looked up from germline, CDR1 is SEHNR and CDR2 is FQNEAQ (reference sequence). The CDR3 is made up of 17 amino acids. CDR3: CASSLETGDTGTGELFF. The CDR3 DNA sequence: TGTGCCAGCAGCTTAGAAACAGGGGATACAGGAACCGGGGAGCTGTTTTTT.

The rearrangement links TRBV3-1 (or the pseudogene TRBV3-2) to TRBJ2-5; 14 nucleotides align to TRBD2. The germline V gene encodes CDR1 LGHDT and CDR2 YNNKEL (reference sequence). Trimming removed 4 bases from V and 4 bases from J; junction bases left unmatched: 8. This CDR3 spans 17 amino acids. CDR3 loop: CASSPIPGTSGRETQYF. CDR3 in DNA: TGTGCCAGCAGCCCTATTCCCGGGACTAGCGGGAGAGAGACCCAGTACTTC.

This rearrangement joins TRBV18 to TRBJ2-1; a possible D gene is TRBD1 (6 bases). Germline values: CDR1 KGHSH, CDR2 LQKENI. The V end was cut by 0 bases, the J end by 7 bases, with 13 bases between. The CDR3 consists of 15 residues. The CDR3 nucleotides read TGTGCCAGCTCACCACCTGGGACAATGATAAATGAGCAGTTCTTC. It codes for CASSPPGTMINEQFF.

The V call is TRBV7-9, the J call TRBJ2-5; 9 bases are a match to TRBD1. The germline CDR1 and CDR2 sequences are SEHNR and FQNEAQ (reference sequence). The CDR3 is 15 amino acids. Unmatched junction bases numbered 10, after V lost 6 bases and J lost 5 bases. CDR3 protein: CASRRNRGQAETQYF. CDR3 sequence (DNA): TGTGCCAGCAGACGGAACAGGGGGCAGGCGGAGACCCAGTACTTC.

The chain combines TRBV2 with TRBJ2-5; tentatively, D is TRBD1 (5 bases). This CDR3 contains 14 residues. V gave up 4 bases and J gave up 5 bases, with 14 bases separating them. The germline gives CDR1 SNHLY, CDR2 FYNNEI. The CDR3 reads CASSGAGRAETQYF. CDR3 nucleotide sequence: TGTGCCAGCAGTGGCGCAGGGCGTGCGGAGACCCAGTACTTC.

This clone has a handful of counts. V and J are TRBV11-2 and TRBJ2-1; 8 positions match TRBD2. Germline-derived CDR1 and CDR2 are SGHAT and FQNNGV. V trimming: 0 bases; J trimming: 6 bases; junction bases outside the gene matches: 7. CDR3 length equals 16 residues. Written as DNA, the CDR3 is TGTGCCAGCAGCTTAGAGGGCGGGGGGCGCAGCAATGAGCAGTTCTTC. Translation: CASSLEGGGRSNEQFF. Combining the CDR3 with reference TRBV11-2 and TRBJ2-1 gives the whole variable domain EAGVAQSPRYKIIEKRQSVAFWCNPISGHATLYWYQQILGQGPKLLIQFQNNGVVDDSQLPKDRFSAERLKGVDSTLKIQPAKLEDSAVYLCASSLEGGGRSNEQFFGPGTRLTVL.

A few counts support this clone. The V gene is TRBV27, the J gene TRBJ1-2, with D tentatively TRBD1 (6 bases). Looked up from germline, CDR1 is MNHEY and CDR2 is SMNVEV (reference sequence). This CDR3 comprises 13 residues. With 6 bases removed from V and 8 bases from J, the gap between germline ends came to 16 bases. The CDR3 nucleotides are TGTGCCAGCAGCCGCCCTGGGGGCGACGGCTACACCTTC. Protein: CASSRPGGDGYTF.

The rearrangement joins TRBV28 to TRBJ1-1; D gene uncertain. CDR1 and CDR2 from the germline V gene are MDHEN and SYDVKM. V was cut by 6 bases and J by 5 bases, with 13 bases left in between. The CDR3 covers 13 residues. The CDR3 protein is CASRGGDWTEAFF. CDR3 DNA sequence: TGTGCCAGCAGGGGCGGGGATTGGACTGAAGCTTTCTTT.

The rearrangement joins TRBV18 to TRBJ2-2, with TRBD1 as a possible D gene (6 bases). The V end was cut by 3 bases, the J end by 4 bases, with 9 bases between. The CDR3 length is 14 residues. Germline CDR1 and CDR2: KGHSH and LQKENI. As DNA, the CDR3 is TGTGCCAGCTCACCGGACAGAGGCACCGGGGAGCTGTTTTTT. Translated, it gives CASSPDRGTGELFF.

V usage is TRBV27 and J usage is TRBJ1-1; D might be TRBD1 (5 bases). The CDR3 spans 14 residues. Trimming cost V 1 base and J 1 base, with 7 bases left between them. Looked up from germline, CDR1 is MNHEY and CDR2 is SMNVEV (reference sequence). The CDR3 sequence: CASSLWGGNTEAFF. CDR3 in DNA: TGTGCCAGCAGTTTATGGGGGGGGAACACTGAAGCTTTCTTT.

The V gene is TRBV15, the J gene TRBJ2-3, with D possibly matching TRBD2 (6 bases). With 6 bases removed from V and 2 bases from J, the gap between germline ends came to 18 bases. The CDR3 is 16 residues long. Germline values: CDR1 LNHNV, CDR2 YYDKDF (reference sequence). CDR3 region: CATRPSVDSPTDTQYF. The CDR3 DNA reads TGTGCCACCAGACCTAGCGTCGACTCCCCCACAGATACGCAGTATTTT.

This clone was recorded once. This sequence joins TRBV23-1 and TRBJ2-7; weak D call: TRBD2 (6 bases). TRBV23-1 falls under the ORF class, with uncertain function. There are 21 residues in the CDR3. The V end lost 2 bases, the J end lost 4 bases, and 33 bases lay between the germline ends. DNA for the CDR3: TGCGCCAGCAGTCAACCAAGATCATCCCAGGTTGACGGAGGGAGATTATACGAGCAGTACTTC. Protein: CASSQPRSSQVDGGRLYEQYF.

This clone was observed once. Here the CDR3 reads CASRWGQGDLNTEAFF. The CDR3 DNA is TGTGCCAGCAGGTGGGGACAGGGGGACCTGAACACTGAAGCTTTCTTT. This chain uses TRBV25-1 with TRBJ1-1, with 11 bases identical to TRBD1. The CDR3 spans 16 residues. The V gene end was trimmed by 6 bases and the J gene end by 0 bases; junction bases not matched to a gene: 6. The V gene's germline CDR1 is MGHDK and CDR2 SYGVNS.

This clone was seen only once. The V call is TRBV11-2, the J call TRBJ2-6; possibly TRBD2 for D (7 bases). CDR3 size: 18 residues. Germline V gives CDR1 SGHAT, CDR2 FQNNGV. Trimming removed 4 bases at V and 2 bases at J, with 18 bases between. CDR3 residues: CASSSQGGAGAGANVLTF. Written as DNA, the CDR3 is TGTGCCAGCAGCTCCCAGGGAGGGGCAGGGGCTGGGGCCAACGTCCTGACTTTC.

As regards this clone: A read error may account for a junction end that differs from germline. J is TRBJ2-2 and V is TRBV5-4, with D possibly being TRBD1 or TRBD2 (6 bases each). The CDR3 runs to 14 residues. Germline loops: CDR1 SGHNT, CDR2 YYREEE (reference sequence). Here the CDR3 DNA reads TGTGCCAGCAGATTGGGGGGCATAACCGGGGAGCTGTTTTTT. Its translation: CASRLGGITGELFF.

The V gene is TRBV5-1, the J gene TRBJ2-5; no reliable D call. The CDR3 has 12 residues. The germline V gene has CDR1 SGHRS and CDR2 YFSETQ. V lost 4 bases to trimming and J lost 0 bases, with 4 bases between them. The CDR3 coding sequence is TGCGCCAGCAGCCTGTACCAAGAGACCCAGTACTTC. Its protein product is CASSLYQETQYF.

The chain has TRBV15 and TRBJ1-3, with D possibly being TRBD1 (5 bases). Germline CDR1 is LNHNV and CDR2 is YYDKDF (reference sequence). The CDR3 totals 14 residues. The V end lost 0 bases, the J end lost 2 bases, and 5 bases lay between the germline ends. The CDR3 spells CATSRDRAGNTIYF. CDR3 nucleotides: TGTGCCACCAGCAGAGACAGGGCTGGAAACACCATATATTTT.

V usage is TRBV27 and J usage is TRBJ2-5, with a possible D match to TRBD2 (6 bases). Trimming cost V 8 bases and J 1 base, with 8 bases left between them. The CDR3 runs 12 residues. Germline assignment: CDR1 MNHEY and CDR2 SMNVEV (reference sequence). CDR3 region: CASGDFQETQYF. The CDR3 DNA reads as TGTGCCAGCGGGGACTTCCAAGAGACCCAGTACTTC.

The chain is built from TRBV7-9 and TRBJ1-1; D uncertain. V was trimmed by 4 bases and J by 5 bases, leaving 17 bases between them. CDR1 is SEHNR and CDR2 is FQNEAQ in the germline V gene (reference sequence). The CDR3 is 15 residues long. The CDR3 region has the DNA TGTGCCAGCAGCTCGGAAGGCGTCAAGAGGACTGAAGCTTTCTTT. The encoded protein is CASSSEGVKRTEAFF.

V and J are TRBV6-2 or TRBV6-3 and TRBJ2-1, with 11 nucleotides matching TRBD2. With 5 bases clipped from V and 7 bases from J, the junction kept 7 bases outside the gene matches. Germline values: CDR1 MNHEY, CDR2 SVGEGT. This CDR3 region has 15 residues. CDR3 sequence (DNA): TGTGCCAGCAGTATTAGCGGGGGGGCGAGAAATGAGCAGTTCTTC. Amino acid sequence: CASSISGGARNEQFF.

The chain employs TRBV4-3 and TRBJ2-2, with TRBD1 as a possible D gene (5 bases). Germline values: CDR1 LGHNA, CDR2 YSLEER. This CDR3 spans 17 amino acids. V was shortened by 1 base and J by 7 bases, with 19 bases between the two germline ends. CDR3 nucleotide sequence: TGCGCCAGCAGCCAAGGGAGCAGGGCGTCGCATGACGGGGAGCTGTTTTTT. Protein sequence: CASSQGSRASHDGELFF.

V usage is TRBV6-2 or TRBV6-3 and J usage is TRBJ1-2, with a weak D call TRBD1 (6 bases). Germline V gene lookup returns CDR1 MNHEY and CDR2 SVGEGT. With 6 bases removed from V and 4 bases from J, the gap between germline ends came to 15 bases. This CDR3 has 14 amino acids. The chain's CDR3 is CASSETGSFYGYTF. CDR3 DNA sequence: TGTGCCAGCAGCGAGACAGGTTCTTTCTATGGCTACACCTTC.